This T cell receptor (beta chain) is from a study of T cell responses to AZD1222 COVID-19 vaccine. Study-wide points: There were vaccine-associated CD4 TCRs across spike, dominant at 160-218 and 743-854.

About this clone: Antigen: not known.

Measured with immunoSEQ multiplex PCR; TCRdb has only the in-frame clones, and not every one. The table includes 100,000 to 150,000 clones, around 87% detected once. V lost 0 bases and J lost 2, with 14 bases in between. Per germline, CDR1 SGHRS and CDR2 YFSETQ. The CDR3 has 17 amino acids. The material was peripheral blood, obtained on day 0 of AZD1222 vaccination. The rearrangement links TRBV5-1 to TRBJ2-2, with D perhaps TRBD1 (6 bases). The sequence derives from an adult in good health. CDR3 nucleotides: TGCGCCAGCAGCTTGGGGTTCCGGACAGCTAACACCGGGGAGCTGTTTTTT. Its protein is CASSLGFRTANTGELFF.